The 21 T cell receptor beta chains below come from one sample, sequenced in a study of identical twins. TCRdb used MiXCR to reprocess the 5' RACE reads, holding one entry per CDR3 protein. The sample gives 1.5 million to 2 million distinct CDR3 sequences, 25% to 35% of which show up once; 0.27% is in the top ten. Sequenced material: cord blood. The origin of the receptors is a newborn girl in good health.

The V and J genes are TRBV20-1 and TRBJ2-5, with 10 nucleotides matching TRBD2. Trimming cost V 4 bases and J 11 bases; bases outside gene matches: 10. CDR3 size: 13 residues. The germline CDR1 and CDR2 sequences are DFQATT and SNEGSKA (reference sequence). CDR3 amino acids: CSAKVRLAGEQYF. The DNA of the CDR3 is TGCAGTGCTAAAGTGAGGCTAGCGGGGGAGCAGTACTTC.

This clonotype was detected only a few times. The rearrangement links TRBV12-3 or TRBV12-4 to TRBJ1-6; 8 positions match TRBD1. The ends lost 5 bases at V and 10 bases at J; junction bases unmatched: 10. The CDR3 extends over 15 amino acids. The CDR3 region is CASSPRTGRNSPLHF. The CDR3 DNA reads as TGTGCCAGCAGTCCTCGGACAGGGAGAAACTCACCCCTCCACTTT.

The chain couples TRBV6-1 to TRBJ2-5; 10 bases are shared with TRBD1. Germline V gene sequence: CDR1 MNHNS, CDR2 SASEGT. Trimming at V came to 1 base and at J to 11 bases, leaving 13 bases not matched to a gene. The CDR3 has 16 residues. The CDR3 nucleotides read TGTGCCAGCAGTGAAGGACAGGGGGCGCGTTATAGTGAGCAGTACTTC. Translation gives CASSEGQGARYSEQYF.

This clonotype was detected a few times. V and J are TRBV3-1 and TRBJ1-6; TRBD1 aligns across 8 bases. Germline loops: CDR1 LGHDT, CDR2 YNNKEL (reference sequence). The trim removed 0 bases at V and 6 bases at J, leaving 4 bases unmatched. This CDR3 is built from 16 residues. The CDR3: CASSQDKGQGNSPLHF. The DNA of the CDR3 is TGTGCCAGCAGCCAAGATAAAGGACAGGGTAATTCACCCCTCCACTTT.

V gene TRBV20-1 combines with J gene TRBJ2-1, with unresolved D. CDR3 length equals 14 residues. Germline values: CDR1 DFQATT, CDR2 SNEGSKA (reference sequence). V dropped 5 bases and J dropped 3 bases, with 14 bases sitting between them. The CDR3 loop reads CSARMVRYYNEQFF. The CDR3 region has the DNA TGCAGTGCTCGGATGGTGCGCTACTACAATGAGCAGTTCTTC.

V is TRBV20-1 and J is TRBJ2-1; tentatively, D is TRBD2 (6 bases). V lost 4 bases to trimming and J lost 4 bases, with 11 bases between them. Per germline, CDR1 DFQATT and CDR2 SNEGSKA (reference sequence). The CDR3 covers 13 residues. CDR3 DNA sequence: TGCAGTGCTATTGCGGGATTTTACAATGAGCAGTTCTTC. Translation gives CSAIAGFYNEQFF.

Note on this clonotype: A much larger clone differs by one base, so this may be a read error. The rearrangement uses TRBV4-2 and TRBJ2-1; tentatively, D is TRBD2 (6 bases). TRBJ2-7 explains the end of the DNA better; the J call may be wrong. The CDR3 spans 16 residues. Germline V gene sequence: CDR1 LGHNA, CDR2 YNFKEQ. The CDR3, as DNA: TGTGCCAGCAGCCAAGATTGGGTAGCGGTTAACAATGAGCAGTACTTC. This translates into CASSQDWVAVNNEQYF.

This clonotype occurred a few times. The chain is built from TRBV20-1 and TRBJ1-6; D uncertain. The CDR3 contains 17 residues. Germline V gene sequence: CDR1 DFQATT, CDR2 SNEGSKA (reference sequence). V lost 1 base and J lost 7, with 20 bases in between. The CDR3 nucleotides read TGCAGTGCTAGAGCCGAAGGCCCTAACCCCCTGAATTCACCCCTCCACTTT. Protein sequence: CSARAEGPNPLNSPLHF.

The CDR3 loop is CASSSNPGLAGARPYEQYF. For the CDR3, the DNA is TGTGCCAGCAGCTCTAACCCGGGACTAGCGGGAGCAAGGCCCTACGAGCAGTACTTC. J is TRBJ2-7 and V is TRBV28; 14 bases agree with TRBD2. CDR3 length equals 19 residues. Germline V gene lookup returns CDR1 MDHEN and CDR2 SYDVKM. V shed 6 bases, J shed 2 bases, and the junction held 15 bases outside the gene matches.

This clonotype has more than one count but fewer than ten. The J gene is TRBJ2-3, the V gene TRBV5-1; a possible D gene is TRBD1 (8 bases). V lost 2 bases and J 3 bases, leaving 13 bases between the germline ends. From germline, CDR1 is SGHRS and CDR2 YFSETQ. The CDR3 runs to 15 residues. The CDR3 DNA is TGCGCCAGCAGCTTACAGGGGGGGGAGACAGATACGCAGTATTTT. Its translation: CASSLQGGETDTQYF.

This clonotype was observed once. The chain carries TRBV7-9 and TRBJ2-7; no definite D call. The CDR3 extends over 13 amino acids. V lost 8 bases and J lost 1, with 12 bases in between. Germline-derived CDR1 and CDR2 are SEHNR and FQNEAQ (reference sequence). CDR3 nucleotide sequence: TGTGCCAGCGGCCCACTGGGTTCCTACGAGCAGTACTTC. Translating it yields CASGPLGSYEQYF.

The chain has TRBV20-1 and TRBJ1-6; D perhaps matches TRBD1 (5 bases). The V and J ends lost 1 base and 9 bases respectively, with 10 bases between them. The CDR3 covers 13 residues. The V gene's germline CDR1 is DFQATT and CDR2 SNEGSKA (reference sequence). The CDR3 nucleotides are TGCAGTGCTAGAGGCCCAGGGAGTTCACCCCTCCACTTT. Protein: CSARGPGSSPLHF.

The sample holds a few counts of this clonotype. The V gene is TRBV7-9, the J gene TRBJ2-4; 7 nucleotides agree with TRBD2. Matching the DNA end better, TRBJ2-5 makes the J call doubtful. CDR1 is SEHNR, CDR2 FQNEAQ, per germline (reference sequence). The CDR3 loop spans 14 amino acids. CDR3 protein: CASSSGAGSETQYF. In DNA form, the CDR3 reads TGTGCCAGCAGCTCCGGAGCGGGATCAGAGACCCAGTACTTC.

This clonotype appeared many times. For the CDR3, the DNA is TGCAGCGCCCAGGACATAGAACTGTTTTTT. This gives the protein CSAQDIELFF. The rearrangement links TRBV29-1 to TRBJ1-4, with a possible D match to TRBD1 (5 bases). The V end was cut by 7 bases, the J end by 12 bases, with 12 bases between. The CDR3 spans 10 residues. Germline V gene lookup returns CDR1 SQVTM and CDR2 ANQGSEA.

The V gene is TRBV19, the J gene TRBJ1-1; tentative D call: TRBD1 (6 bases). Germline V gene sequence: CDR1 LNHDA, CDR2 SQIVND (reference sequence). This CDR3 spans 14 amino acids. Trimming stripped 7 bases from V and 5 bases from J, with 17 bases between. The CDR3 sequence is CASISGAPRTEAFF. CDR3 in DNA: TGTGCCAGTATATCAGGGGCCCCGAGGACTGAAGCTTTCTTT.

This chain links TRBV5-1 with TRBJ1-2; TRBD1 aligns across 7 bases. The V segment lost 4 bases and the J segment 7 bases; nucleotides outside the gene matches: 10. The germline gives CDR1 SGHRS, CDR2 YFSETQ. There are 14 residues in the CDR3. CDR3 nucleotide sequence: TGCGCCAGCAGCCCGCAGACAGGGAGGGGTGGCTACACCTTC. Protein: CASSPQTGRGGYTF.

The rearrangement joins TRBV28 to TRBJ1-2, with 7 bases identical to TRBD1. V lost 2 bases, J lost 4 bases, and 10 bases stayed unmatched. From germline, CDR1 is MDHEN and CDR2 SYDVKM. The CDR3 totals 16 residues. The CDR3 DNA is TGTGCCAGCAGTTTAGCCACAGGGGCCCAAGGCTATGGCTACACCTTC. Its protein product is CASSLATGAQGYGYTF.

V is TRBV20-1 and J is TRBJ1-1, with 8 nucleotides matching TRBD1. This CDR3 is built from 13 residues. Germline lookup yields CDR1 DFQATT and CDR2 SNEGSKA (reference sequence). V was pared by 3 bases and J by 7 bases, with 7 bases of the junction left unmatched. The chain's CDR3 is CSARERTGIEAFF. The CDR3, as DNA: TGCAGTGCTAGGGAAAGGACAGGGATTGAAGCTTTCTTT.

The CDR3 reads CSVALTFNYGYTF. CDR3 DNA: TGCAGCGTTGCGCTGACTTTTAACTATGGCTACACCTTC. The chain combines TRBV29-1 with TRBJ1-2; D ambiguous. The CDR3 sequence is 13 residues long. CDR1 is SQVTM, CDR2 ANQGSEA, per germline. V lost 4 bases and J 1 base, leaving 10 bases between the germline ends.

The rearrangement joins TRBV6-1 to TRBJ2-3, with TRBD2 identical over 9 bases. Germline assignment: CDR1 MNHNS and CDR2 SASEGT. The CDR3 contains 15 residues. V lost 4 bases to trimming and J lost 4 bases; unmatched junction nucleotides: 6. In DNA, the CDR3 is TGTGCCAGCAGTGTGTCTAGCGGGACTCCAGATACGCAGTATTTT. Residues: CASSVSSGTPDTQYF.

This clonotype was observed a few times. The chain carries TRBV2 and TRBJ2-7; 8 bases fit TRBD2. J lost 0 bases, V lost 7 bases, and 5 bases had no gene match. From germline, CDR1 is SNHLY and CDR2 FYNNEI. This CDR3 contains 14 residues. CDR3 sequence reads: CASIKTSDSYEQYF. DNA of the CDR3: TGTGCCAGCATTAAGACTAGCGACTCCTACGAGCAGTACTTC. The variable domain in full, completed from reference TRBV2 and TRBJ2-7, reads EPEVTQTPSHQVTQMGQEVILRCVPISNHLYFYWYRQILGQKVEFLVSFYNNEISEKSEIFDDQFSVERPDGSNFTLKIRSTKLEDSAMYFCASIKTSDSYEQYFGPGTRLTVT.